This TCR beta chain is from a study of vaccination effects on CD4 cells after COVID-19. The data were produced by immunoSEQ multiplex PCR, yet TCRdb's version contains in-frame clones alone and is incomplete. The sample yields tens of thousands of clones, 65% to 85% seen once. Prior to sequencing, the ViraFEST assay stimulated PBMC with viral peptide pools, which expanded the antigen-specific CD4+ T cells. When about ten days of culture had elapsed, CD4+ T cells were isolated. None of these healthy vaccinees had been infected with SARS-CoV-2 before vaccination. With approximately 11 ug/ml peptides and about 9.7 IU/ml IL-2, some 2 million PBMC per well were cultured. Half-medium exchanges with IL-2 medium took place on days 3 and 7. This clone was seen only once. As yet, its antigen is unknown. The CDR3 sequence is 15 residues long. Trimming removed 0 bases from V and 4 bases from J, with 12 bases in between. Germline V gives CDR1 LGHDT, CDR2 YNNKEL (reference sequence).

The V call is TRBV3-1 (or the pseudogene TRBV3-2), the J call TRBJ2-5; a possible D gene is TRBD1 (6 bases). The TCR comes from a human donor who received a COVID-19 vaccine. Sequenced material: CD4+ T cells from PBMCs cultured with HCoV-OC43 spike peptides, taken before COVID-19 vaccination. Subset reported: HCoV-OC43 spike overlapping peptide pool stimulation. The CDR3 here is CASSQDRGVLETQYF. CDR3 nucleotide sequence: TGTGCCAGCAGCCAAGACAGGGGCGTATTAGAGACCCAGTACTTC.